A single sample gave rise to the 4 T cell receptor beta chains below, sequenced in a study of CD8+CD57+ T cells in acquired aplastic anemia. Template material for TCR beta VDJ and CDR3 profiling consisted of genomic DNA. TCRdb called the reads again in MiXCR, with one record for every CDR3 protein. This sample has around 250,000 distinct CDR3 sequences, with about 56% found just once. Sequencing was performed on sorted CD4+, CD8+, or CD8+CD57+ T cells (not recorded which) from PBMCs. All receptors derive from a human donor with severe aplastic anemia or a healthy control (not recorded which).

This clonotype was seen just once. The chain's CDR3 is CASGEPSSYEQYF. The CDR3 DNA reads as TGTGCCAGCGGAGAGCCAAGCTCCTACGAGCAGTACTTC. The chain employs TRBV5-4 and TRBJ2-7; D is unclear. V dropped 7 bases and J dropped 0 bases, with 11 bases sitting between them. This CDR3 has 13 amino acids. Germline V gene data show CDR1 as SGHNT and CDR2 as YYREEE (reference sequence).

This chain uses TRBV24-1 with TRBJ1-5, with 8 nucleotides matching TRBD1. This CDR3 is built from 15 residues. Germline CDR1 and CDR2: KGHDR and SFDVKD. Losses at the gene ends were 11 bases for V and 0 bases for J; bases not matched to a gene: 8. CDR3 region: CASKRQGLSNQPQHF. In DNA form, the CDR3 reads TGTGCCAGCAAAAGACAGGGGCTTAGCAATCAGCCCCAGCATTTT.

The chain uses TRBV7-3 and TRBJ2-3; D not certain. Between the trimmed V and J ends, which lost 7 bases and 0 bases, there was a span of 17 bases. From germline, CDR1 is SGHTA and CDR2 FQGTGA. This CDR3 has 16 residues. CDR3 sequence: CASNPLGLESTDTQYF. CDR3 nucleotides: TGTGCCAGCAACCCCCTAGGGCTAGAGAGCACAGATACGCAGTATTTT. Full variable domain (outside the CDR3, taken from reference TRBV7-3 and TRBJ2-3): GAGVSQTPSNKVTEKGKYVELRCDPISGHTALYWYRQSLGQGPEFLIYFQGTGAADDSGLPNDRFFAVRPEGSVSTLKIQRTERGDSAVYLCASNPLGLESTDTQYFGPGTRLTVL.

The rearrangement joins TRBV12-3 or TRBV12-4 to TRBJ2-5; TRBD2 agrees at 8 bases. Matching the DNA end better, TRBJ2-7 makes the J call doubtful. This CDR3 is 15 amino acids long. CDR3 DNA sequence: TGTGCCAGCAGTCTAAGAGCGGGAGTCGTATACGAGCAGTACTTC. Its translation is CASSLRAGVVYEQYF.